The clone carrying this T cell receptor (beta chain) was seen repeatedly, ten times or more. This CDR3 contains 15 residues. Trimming stripped 5 bases from V and 8 bases from J, with 21 bases between. Germline CDR1 is SGHTA and CDR2 is FQGNSA. These data belong to a study of early T cells in non-severe SARS-CoV-2 infection. Across the study: Sequencing input comprised bulk RNA from unsorted whole blood; chain pairing was not available.

Each CDR3 protein is one row after TCRdb ran MiXCR on the 5' RACE reads. The table lists 70,000 to 90,000 distinct CDR3 sequences, around 11% of them singletons, with over 3.5% in the top ten. The chain combines TRBV7-2 with TRBJ1-2, with D maybe TRBD1 (6 bases). The receptor comes from an adult who was a healthcare worker with PCR-confirmed SARS-CoV-2 infection or an uninfected control (not recorded which). Material for sequencing was whole blood. CDR3 in DNA: TGTGCCAGCAGCCCCCTTTGGGGAGGGGGTAGCGGCTACACCTTC. As protein: CASSPLWGGGSGYTF.